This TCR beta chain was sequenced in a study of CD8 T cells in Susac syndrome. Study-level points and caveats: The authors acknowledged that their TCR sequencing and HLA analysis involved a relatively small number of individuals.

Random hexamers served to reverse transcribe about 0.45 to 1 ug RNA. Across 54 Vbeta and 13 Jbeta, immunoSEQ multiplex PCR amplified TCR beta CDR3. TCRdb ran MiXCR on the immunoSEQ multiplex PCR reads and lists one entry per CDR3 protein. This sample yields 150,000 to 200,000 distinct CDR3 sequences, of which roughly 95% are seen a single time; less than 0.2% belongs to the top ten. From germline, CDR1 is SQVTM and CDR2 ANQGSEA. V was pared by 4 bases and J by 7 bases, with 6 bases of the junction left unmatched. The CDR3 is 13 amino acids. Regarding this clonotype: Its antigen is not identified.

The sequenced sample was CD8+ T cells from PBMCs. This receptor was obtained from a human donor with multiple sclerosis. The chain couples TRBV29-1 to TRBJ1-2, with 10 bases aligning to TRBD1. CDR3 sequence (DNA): TGCAGCGTTGGGGGGGACAGGGGCGGTGGCTACACCTTC. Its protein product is CSVGGDRGGGYTF.